This T cell receptor beta chain derives from a study of response to subunit inactivated influenza vaccine. General study results and limits: Authors suggested that a seasonal influenza vaccination recruits few new T cells each time.

On this clonotype: The antigen remains unidentified.

Trimming removed 6 bases at V and 5 bases at J, with 14 bases between. There are 13 residues in the CDR3. Germline CDR1 and CDR2: LNHDA and SQIVND (reference sequence). TCRdb reprocessed the RT-PCR reads with MiXCR, giving one entry per CDR3 protein. The data show fewer than 400,000 distinct CDR3 sequences, 21% seen once. Sequenced material: PBMCs from blood, taken about 20 months after vaccination. This receptor was identified in a man aged 45 to 75 who received an inactivated influenza vaccine. J is TRBJ2-7 and V is TRBV19, with a possible D match to TRBD1 (7 bases). The CDR3, as DNA: TGTGCCAGTAGGGAGGGGGCGCAGGACGAGCAGTACTTC. Amino acids: CASREGAQDEQYF.